The next 2 T cell receptor beta chains were all read from a single sample in a study of blood T cell repertoires in COVID-19. The protocol was immunoSEQ multiplex PCR, while the TCRdb copy is restricted to in-frame clones and leaves out a portion. The table has some 200,000 clones, 80% to 85% seen once; the top ten hold about 6%. Source material: peripheral blood. The source of these receptors is a woman aged 35 to 49 with acute or convalescent COVID-19.

J is TRBJ1-4 and V is TRBV10-3; D perhaps matches TRBD1 (5 bases). CDR1 ENHRY and CDR2 SYGVKD come from the germline V gene. The CDR3 is made up of 15 amino acids. The ends were cut back, 0 bases at V and 7 bases at J, with 12 bases in the middle. The CDR3 spells CAISESTVGGEKLFF. The CDR3 DNA follows: TGTGCCATCAGTGAGTCGACAGTTGGTGGTGAAAAACTGTTTTTT.

The rearrangement uses TRBV30 and TRBJ1-5, with TRBD1 as a possible D gene (6 bases). The V gene lost 3 bases and the J gene lost 5 bases, with 14 bases spanning the gap. Germline V CDR1 and CDR2: GTSNPN, SVGIG (reference sequence). The CDR3 is 14 amino acids. For the CDR3, the DNA is TGTGCCTGGAGAGGGAAGGGGGTCGATCAGCCCCAGCATTTT. Residues: CAWRGKGVDQPQHF.